Below, one TCR beta chain is given with its context. Its antigen is still unknown. This CDR3 spans 16 amino acids. Germline lookup yields CDR1 LGHNA and CDR2 YNFKEQ. The sample belongs to a study of post-analysis software for immune sequencing data. Broader study findings: Under F measure analysis, samples from one preparation batch co-clustered strongly. Among multiple sclerosis patients, normalized Chao1 diversity was significantly below that of controls. About five TRBV segments, including TRBV5-6, TRBV5-1 and TRBV20-1, were more frequent in patients than controls.

Incorporated into the TCR beta cDNA libraries were unique molecular identifiers, which served to reduce PCR and sequencing biases. TCRdb independently ran MiXCR on the PCR reads; one entry per CDR3 protein. The data show 500,000 to 600,000 distinct CDR3 sequences, around 40% seen once. The J gene is TRBJ2-7, the V gene TRBV4-2; 7 bases map to TRBD2. The J call may be in error: the DNA end matches TRBJ2-5 better. This receptor was obtained from a girl aged 5-17 years with multiple sclerosis. The specimen sequenced was blood. Here the CDR3 DNA reads TGTGCCAGCAGCCAAGATCCCGGACTAGTAGGGGAGACCCAGTACTTC. Its protein product is CASSQDPGLVGETQYF.